This TCR beta chain was sequenced in a study of siplizumab effects on memory and regulatory T cells. Study-wide results and limits: Among mappable alloreactive CD4+ clones, the Treg-derived fraction averaged 68.8% with siplizumab versus about 30% in controls. No assignable naive or memory phenotype existed for roughly 80-97% of proliferating CD4+ or CD8+ clones. Naive T cells seemed more diverse than memory cells; they also seemed major alloresponse contributors.

Points on this clone: Its cognate antigen is unknown.

CDR1 is MNHEY and CDR2 is SVGAGI in the germline V gene. V gave up 8 bases and J gave up 5 bases, with 21 bases separating them. The CDR3 has 15 amino acids. Clones were sequenced by immunoSEQ multiplex PCR, and TCRdb holds only the in-frame ones, with some missing. The table includes tens of thousands of clones, about 89% detected once. The sequencing input was naive CD4+ T cells sorted from blood. This sequence joins TRBV6-5 and TRBJ2-5; D is perhaps TRBD1 (6 bases). The sequence derives from a human donor in good health. CDR3 loop: CASGLQGGDAETQYF. The CDR3 DNA follows: TGTGCCAGCGGTTTACAGGGTGGAGACGCGGAGACCCAGTACTTC.